Given below is one TCR beta chain in context. Its specificity is unknown. The data belong to a study of beta chain features in type 1 diabetes. On the study more broadly: The samples had approximately 100,000,000 sorted cells examined in all.

Sorted populations were all over 98% pure. Isolated RNA was reverse transcribed in full, so expressed TCRB transcripts were sequenced. Naive, central memory and regulatory T cell samples averaged approximately 3.8 million reads. Assay: immunoSEQ multiplex PCR; the TCRdb copy retains only in-frame clones and omits some. This sample has nearly 700,000 clones, with roughly 12% found just once. Notes on the study in general: Patients with Type 1 diabetes showed moderately but significantly shorter TCRB CDR3s in all four CD4+ subsets. VDJ junctions sequenced from type 1 diabetes patients showed fewer insertions and more deletions.

V gave up 5 bases and J gave up 0 bases, with 12 bases separating them. Germline V lookup: CDR1 MNHEY, CDR2 SVGAGI. The CDR3 has 15 amino acids. The chain joins TRBV6-5 to TRBJ2-3; D assignment may be TRBD1 or TRBD2 (5 bases each). What was sequenced was naive CD4+ T cells from blood. This sequence was found in a man aged 18 to 29 with type 1 diabetes. The CDR3 region has the DNA TGTGCCAGCAGTCACGCCGGGACCAGCACAGATACGCAGTATTTT. This encodes CASSHAGTSTDTQYF.